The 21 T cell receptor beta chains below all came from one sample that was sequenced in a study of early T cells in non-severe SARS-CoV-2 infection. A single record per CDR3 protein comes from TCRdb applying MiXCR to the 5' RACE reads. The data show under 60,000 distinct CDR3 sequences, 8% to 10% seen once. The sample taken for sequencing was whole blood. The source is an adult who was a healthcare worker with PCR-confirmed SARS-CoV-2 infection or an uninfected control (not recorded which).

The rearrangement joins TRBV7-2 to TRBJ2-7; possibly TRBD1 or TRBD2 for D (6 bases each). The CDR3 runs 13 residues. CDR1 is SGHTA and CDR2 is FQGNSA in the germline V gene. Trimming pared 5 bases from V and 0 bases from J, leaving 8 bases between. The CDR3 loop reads CASSPGASYEQYF. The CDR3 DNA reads TGTGCCAGCAGCCCGGGGGCCTCCTACGAGCAGTACTTC.

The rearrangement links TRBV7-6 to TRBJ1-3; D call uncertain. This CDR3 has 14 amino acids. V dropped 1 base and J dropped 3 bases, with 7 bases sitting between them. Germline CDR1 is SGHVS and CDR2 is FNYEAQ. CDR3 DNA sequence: TGTGCCAGCAGCTTAGGGTCTTTTGGAAACACCATATATTTT. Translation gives CASSLGSFGNTIYF.

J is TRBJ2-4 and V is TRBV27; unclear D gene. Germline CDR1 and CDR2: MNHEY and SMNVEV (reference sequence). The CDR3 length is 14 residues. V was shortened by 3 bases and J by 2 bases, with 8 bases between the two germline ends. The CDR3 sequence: CASSFGQSKNIQYF. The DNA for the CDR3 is TGTGCCAGCAGTTTTGGGCAGTCCAAAAACATTCAGTACTTC.

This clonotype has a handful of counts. CDR3 sequence: CSASPGTLSTDTQYF. CDR3 DNA: TGCAGTGCTAGCCCGGGGACTCTTAGCACAGATACGCAGTATTTT. V and J are TRBV20-1 and TRBJ2-3; TRBD2 might be the D (6 bases). The CDR3 runs to 15 residues. V lost 3 bases to trimming and J lost 0 bases, with 13 bases between them. From germline, CDR1 is DFQATT and CDR2 SNEGSKA (reference sequence).

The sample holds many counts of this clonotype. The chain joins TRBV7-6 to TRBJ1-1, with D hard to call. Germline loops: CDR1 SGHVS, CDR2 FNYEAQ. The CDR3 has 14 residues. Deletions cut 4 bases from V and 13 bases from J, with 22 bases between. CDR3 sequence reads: CASSSDSGTLKLFF. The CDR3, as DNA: TGTGCCAGCAGCTCCGACTCAGGAACACTGAAGCTTTTCTTT.

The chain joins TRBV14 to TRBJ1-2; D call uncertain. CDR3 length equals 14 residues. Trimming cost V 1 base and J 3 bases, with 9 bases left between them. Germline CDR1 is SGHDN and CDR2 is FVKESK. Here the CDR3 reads CASSQGVMDYGYTF. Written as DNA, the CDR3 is TGTGCCAGCAGCCAAGGGGTAATGGACTATGGCTACACCTTC.

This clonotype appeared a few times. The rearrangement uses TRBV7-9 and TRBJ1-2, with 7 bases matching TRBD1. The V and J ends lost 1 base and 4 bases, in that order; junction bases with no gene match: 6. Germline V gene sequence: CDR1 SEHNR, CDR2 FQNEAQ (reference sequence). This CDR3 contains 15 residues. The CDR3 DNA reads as TGTGCCAGCAGCTTAGTGGAGACAGGGTCCTATGGCTACACCTTC. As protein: CASSLVETGSYGYTF.

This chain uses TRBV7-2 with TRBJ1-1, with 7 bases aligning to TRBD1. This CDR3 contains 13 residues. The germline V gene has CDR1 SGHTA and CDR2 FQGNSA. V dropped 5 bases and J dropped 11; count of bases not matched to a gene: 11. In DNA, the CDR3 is TGTGCCAGCAGCGCACGACAGGGATCGCGTGCTTTCTTT. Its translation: CASSARQGSRAFF.

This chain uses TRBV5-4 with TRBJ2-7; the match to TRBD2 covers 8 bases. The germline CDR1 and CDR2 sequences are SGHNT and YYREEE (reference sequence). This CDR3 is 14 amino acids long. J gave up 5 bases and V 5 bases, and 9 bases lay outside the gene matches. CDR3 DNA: TGTGCCAGCAGGAACCAACTAGCGGCGGACGAGCAGTACTTC. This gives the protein CASRNQLAADEQYF.

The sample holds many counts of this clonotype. In nucleotides, the CDR3 is TGTGCCAGCAGCTTAGTCCGGGGACTAGCGGCCACAGATACGCAGTATTTT. Translating gives CASSLVRGLAATDTQYF. The chain uses TRBV11-2 and TRBJ2-3; 11 nucleotides agree with TRBD2. CDR1 and CDR2 (germline): SGHAT, FQNNGV. The CDR3 sequence is 17 residues long. V gave up 1 base and J gave up 2 bases; unmatched junction bases: 5.

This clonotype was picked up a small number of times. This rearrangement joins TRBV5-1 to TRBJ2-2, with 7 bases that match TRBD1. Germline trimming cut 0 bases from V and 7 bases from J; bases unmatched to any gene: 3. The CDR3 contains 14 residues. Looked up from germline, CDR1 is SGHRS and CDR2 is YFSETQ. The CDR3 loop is CASSLGQGGGELFF. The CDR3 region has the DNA TGCGCCAGCAGCTTGGGACAGGGCGGCGGGGAGCTGTTTTTT.

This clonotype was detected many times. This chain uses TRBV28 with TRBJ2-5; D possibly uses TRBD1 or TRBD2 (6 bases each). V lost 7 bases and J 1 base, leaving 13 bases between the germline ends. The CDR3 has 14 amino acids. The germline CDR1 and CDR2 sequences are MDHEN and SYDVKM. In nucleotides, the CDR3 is TGTGCCAGCACGGCAGGGGACTTCCAAGAGACCCAGTACTTC. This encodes CASTAGDFQETQYF.

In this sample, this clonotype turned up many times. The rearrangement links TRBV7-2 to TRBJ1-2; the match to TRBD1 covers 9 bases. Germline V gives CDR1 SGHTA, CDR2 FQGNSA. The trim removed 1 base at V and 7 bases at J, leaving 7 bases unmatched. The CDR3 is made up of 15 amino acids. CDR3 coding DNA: TGTGCCAGCAGCTTAGGTCCGGACAGGGGATCTGGCTACACCTTC. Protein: CASSLGPDRGSGYTF. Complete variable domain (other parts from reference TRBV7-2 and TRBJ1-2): GAGVSQSPSNKVTEKGKDVELRCDPISGHTALYWYRQSLGQGLEFLIYFQGNSAPDKSGLPSDRFSAERTGGSVSTLTIQRTQQEDSAVYLCASSLGPDRGSGYTFGSGTRLTVV.

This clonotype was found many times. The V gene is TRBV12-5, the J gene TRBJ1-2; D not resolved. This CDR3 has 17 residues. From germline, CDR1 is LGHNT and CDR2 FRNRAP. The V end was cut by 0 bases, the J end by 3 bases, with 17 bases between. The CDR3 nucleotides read TGTGCTAGTGGTTTGGTAATTCATGGGATATGGGACTATGGCTACACCTTC. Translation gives CASGLVIHGIWDYGYTF.

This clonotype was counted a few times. CDR3 DNA: TGTGCCAGCAGTTTAGTGGCCTACGAGCAGTACTTC. Encoded protein: CASSLVAYEQYF. The genes are TRBV28 and TRBJ2-7, with D uncertain. This CDR3 region has 12 residues. V dropped 2 bases and J dropped 2 bases, with 4 bases sitting between them. Looked up from germline, CDR1 is MDHEN and CDR2 is SYDVKM.

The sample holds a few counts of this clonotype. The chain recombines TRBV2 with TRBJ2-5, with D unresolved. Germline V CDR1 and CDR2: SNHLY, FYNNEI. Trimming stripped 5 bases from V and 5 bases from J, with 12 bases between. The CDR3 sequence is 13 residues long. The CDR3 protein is CASSTPGPETQYF. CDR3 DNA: TGTGCCAGCAGTACTCCTGGACCTGAGACCCAGTACTTC.

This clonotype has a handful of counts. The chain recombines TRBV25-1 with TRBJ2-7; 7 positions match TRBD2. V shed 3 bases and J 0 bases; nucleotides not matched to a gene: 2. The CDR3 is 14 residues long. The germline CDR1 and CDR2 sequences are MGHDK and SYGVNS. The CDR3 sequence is CASSDGGSSYEQYF. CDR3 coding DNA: TGTGCCAGCAGTGATGGCGGGAGCTCCTACGAGCAGTACTTC.

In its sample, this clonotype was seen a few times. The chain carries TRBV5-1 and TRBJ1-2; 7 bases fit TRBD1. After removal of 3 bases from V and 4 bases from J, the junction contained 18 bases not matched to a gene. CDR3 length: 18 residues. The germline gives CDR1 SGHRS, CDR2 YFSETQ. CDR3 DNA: TGCGCCAGCAGCTCCTCAAGCCGGGGACAGAGAAATGTCTATGGCTACACCTTC. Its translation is CASSSSSRGQRNVYGYTF.

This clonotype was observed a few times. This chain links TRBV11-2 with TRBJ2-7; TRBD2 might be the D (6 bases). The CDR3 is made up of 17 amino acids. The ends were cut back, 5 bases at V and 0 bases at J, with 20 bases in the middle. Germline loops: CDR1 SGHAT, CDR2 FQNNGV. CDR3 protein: CASSRLSGTRSSYEQYF. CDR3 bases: TGTGCCAGCAGCCGCCTCTCCGGGACTCGGAGCTCCTACGAGCAGTACTTC.

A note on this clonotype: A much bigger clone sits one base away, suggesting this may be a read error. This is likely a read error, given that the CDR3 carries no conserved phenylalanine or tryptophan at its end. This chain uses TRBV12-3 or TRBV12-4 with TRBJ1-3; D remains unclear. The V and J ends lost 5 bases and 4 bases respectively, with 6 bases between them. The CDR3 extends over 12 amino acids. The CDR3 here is CASSHQGNTIYL. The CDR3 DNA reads TGTGCCAGCAGTCACCAGGGAAACACCATATATCTT.

The CDR3 reads CASSPRVETQYF. The CDR3 nucleotides are TGTGCCAGCTCACCCAGAGTGGAGACCCAGTACTTC. The chain couples TRBV18 to TRBJ2-5; no reliable D call. The germline CDR1 and CDR2 sequences are KGHSH and LQKENI. Trimming left V 3 bases short and J 5 bases short, with 7 bases between. The CDR3 loop spans 12 amino acids. The entire variable domain, with the rest obtained from reference TRBV18 and TRBJ2-5, is as follows: NAGVMQNPRHLVRRRGQEARLRCSPMKGHSHVYWYRQLPEEGLKFMVYLQKENIIDESGMPKERFSAEFPKEGPSILRIQQVVRGDSAAYFCASSPRVETQYFGPGTRLLVL.